The clone carrying this T cell receptor beta chain was counted a single time. Its antigen remains unknown. CDR1 SGHNT and CDR2 YENEEA come from the germline V gene. With V trimmed by 5 bases and J by 0 bases, 7 bases remained unmatched. The CDR3 totals 16 residues. The repertoire was sequenced with immunoSEQ multiplex PCR; TCRdb's copy has only in-frame clones and lacks some. The sample gives around 94,000 clones, 70% to 85% of which show up once; 3.8% is in the top ten. Exclusion of a patient followed from autoimmune disease history or systemic immunosuppression. The data originate from a study of OX40 agonist ivuxolimab in advanced cancers. Study as a whole: Treatment of patients was with ivuxolimab, an agonistic anti-OX40 (CD134) antibody. Study-wide results and limits: The study did not work out the antigen specificity of the expanded peripheral T cells.

The input for sequencing was CD4+ or CD8+ T cells sorted from blood, taken in a trial of the OX40 agonist ivuxolimab. The chain uses TRBV11-3 and TRBJ2-1; TRBD2 aligns across 7 bases. This TCR was recovered from an adult with an advanced solid tumor such as melanoma, head and neck, liver or kidney cancer. The CDR3 is CASSRSGGYSYNEQFF. In nucleotides, the CDR3 is TGTGCCAGCAGCCGCTCCGGGGGGTACTCCTACAATGAGCAGTTCTTC.